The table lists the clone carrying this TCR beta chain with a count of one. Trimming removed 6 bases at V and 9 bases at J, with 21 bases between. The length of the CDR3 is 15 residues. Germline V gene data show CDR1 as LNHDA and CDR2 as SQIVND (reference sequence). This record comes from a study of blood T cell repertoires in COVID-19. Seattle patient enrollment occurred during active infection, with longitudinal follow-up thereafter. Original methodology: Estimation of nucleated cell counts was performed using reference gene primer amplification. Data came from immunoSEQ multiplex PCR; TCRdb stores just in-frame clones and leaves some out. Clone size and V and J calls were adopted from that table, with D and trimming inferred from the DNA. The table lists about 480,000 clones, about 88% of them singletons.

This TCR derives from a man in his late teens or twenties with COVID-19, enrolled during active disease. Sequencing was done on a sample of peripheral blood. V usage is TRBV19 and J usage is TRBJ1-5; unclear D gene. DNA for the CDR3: TGTGCCAGTAGAGCCGCCTTCGGGGAAGAGTGGCCCCAGCATTTT. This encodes CASRAAFGEEWPQHF.